At least ten counts were recorded for the clone carrying this TCR beta chain. Uncontrolled infections, other autoimmune diseases, pregnancy or lactation led to exclusion of patients. The sample belongs to a study of T cells in Graves' hyperthyroidism and ophthalmopathy. The CDR3 is 10 amino acids. Deletions cut 1 base from V and 7 bases from J, with 1 base between. Per the germline V gene, CDR1 is DFQATT and CDR2 is SNEGSKA (reference sequence). RNA transcripts were the template for amplifying TCR beta CDR3 regions. TCR CDR3 underwent first-round RT-PCR with the HTBI primer set. In TCRdb, the multiplex PCR reads were re-called with MiXCR into one record per CDR3 protein. This repertoire shows 300,000 to 450,000 distinct CDR3 sequences, approximately 17% found once; its top ten account for 40%.

This TCR derives from a man younger than 35 with Graves' ophthalmopathy. V is TRBV20-1 and J is TRBJ1-4, with D hard to call. Sequenced input: blood. The CDR3 sequence: CSARGEKLFF. In DNA form, the CDR3 reads TGCAGTGCTAGAGGTGAAAAACTGTTTTTT.